This T cell receptor (beta chain) was retrieved from a study of blood T cell repertoires in COVID-19. About the research overall: COVID-19 samples collected from the United States, Italy and Spain covered acute and convalescent phases. From T cells, B-cell-depleted T cells, or PBMCs came the material, which was cDNA or gDNA.

Per the germline V gene, CDR1 is LNHDA and CDR2 is SQIVND (reference sequence). V was clipped by 9 bases and J by 8 bases, with 19 bases between them. CDR3 size: 13 residues. Followed longitudinally, the Seattle patients had been enrolled during active infection. Profiled with immunoSEQ multiplex PCR; TCRdb holds only in-frame clones, not every one. The sample yields over 150,000 clones, roughly 76% seen once. The sequenced material came from peripheral blood. The TCR was taken from a woman aged 80 or over with COVID-19, enrolled during active disease. The chain is built from TRBV19 and TRBJ1-1, with D perhaps TRBD1 (6 bases). CDR3 sequence reads: CASLQGDRREAFF. Here the CDR3 DNA reads TGTGCCAGCCTACAGGGAGATCGGAGGGAAGCTTTCTTT.